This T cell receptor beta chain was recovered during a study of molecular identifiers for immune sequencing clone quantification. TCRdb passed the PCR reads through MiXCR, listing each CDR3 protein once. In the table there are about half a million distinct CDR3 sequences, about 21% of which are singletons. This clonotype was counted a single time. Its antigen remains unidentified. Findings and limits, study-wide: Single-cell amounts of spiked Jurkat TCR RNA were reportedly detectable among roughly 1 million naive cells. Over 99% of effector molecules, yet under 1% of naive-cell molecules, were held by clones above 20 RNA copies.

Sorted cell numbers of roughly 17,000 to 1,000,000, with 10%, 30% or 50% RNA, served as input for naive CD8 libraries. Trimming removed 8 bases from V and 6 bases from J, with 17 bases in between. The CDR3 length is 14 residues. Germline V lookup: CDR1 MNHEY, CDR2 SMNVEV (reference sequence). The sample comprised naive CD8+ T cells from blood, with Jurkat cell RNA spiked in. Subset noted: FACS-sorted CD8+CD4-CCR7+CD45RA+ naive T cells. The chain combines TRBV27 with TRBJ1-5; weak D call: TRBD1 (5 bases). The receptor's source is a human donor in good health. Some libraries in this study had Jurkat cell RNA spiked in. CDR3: CASGATGVGQPQHF. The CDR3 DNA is TGTGCCAGCGGGGCGACCGGGGTTGGTCAGCCCCAGCATTTT.